This T cell receptor beta chain was identified in a study of blood T cells in healthy people across ages. As for the study in general: Per two T cells, about one barcoded beta molecule was captured through template switching.

Per the germline V gene, CDR1 is MNHEY and CDR2 is SVGEGT. This CDR3 spans 14 amino acids. The ends were cut back, 2 bases at V and 3 bases at J, with 10 bases in the middle. Concerning this clonotype: Its antigen is undetermined.

General study points: CMV status of donors was not determined, possibly confounding expanded clonotype changes.

PCR was performed a second time for roughly 7 to 11 cycles using a sample-barcoded 5' primer and a J-beta primer mix. TCRdb passed the 5' RACE reads through MiXCR, listing each CDR3 protein once. The data hold hundreds of thousands of distinct CDR3 sequences, with about 56% observed a single time. Sequencing was done on a sample of blood. The chain carries TRBV6-2 or TRBV6-3 and TRBJ2-5; D is perhaps TRBD2 (5 bases). This clonotype was obtained from a man aged 35-49 years in good health. The CDR3 nucleotides are TGTGCCAGCAGTTACATAGAGAGGGAAGAGACCCAGTACTTC. Translated, it gives CASSYIEREETQYF.